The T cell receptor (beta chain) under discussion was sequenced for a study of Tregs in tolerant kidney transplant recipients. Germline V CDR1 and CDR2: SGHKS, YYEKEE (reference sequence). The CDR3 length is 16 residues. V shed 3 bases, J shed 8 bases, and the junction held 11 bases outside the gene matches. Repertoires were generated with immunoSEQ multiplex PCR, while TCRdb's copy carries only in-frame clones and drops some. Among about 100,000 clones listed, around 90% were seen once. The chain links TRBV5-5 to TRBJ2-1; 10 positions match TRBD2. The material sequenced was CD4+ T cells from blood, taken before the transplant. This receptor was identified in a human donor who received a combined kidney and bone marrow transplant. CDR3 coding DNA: TGTGCCAGCAGCTCACACATAGCGGGAGGTGGGGATGAGCAGTTCTTC. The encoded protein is CASSSHIAGGGDEQFF. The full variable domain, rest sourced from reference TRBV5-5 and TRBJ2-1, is DAGVTQSPTHLIKTRGQQVTLRCSPISGHKSVSWYQQVLGQGPQFIFQYYEKEERGRGNFPDRFSARQFPNYSSELNVNALLLGDSALYLCASSSHIAGGGDEQFFGPGTRLTVL.